This passage covers 6 T cell receptor beta chains from one sample sequenced in a study of neurological immune-mediated disorders (dated by TCRdb to the late 2010s). Libraries were made using 5' RACE. The reads were generated on an Illumina HiSeq 2500. TCRdb took the public reads, trimmed them with fastp at Q25, ran MiXCR for clone calling and kept in-frame beta chains. Rows with one shared CDR3 protein collapse into an entry with the most common genes and DNA. This sample lists 30,000 to 40,000 distinct CDR3 sequences; 3.5% to 4% were detected once. The leading ten clones occupy 2% to 2.5% of the sample. Input material: PBMCs. The receptors originated from a man aged 25 to 40 with multiple sclerosis.

The sample holds many counts of this clonotype. At one end, the junction sequence differs from germline, possibly due to a read error. The rearrangement uses TRBV7-7 and TRBJ2-1; 9 bases line up with TRBD1. CDR1 is SSHAT, CDR2 FNYEAQ, per germline (reference sequence). CDR3 length: 17 residues. The CDR3 sequence is CASSLALGTGRNNEQFF. CDR3 DNA: TGTGCTAGCAGCTTAGCTCTAGGGACAGGGAGGAACAATGAGCAGTTCTTC.

This clonotype has a count of ten or more. V gene TRBV20-1 combines with J gene TRBJ2-2, with 11 bases matching TRBD1. CDR3 length: 16 residues. J was trimmed by 1 base and V by 5 bases; bases with no gene match: 6. Looked up from germline, CDR1 is DFQATT and CDR2 is SNEGSKA (reference sequence). This CDR3 is CSAGQGAIGNTGELFF. Written as DNA, the CDR3 is TGCAGTGCTGGACAGGGGGCTATTGGGAACACCGGGGAGCTGTTTTTT.

In regard to this clonotype: A read error may account for a junction end that differs from germline. CDR3 region: CSARVDLSNQPQNF. As DNA, the CDR3 is TGCAGTGCTAGGGTAGACCTTAGCAATCAGCCCCAGAATTTT. The genes are TRBV20-1 and TRBJ1-5; the D is unclear. CDR3 length equals 14 residues. In germline, CDR1 is DFQATT, CDR2 SNEGSKA (reference sequence).

This clonotype was counted a few times. The V gene is TRBV20-1, the J gene TRBJ1-1; 8 bases map to TRBD1. The V gene's germline CDR1 is DFQATT and CDR2 SNEGSKA (reference sequence). J lost 10 bases, V lost 3 bases, and 7 bases had no gene match. The CDR3 spans 12 residues. This CDR3 reads CSARGQEGGAFF. The CDR3 region has the DNA TGCAGTGCTAGGGGACAGGAGGGTGGAGCTTTCTTT.

The chain combines TRBV3-1 with TRBJ1-2; a weak D match, TRBD1 (5 bases). Germline-derived CDR1 and CDR2 are LGHDT and YNNKEL (reference sequence). CDR3 size: 12 residues. V was pared by 9 bases and J by 6 bases, with 14 bases between. In nucleotides, the CDR3 is TGTGCCAGTAGCTCGGCGGGGCATGGCTACACCTTC. Residues: CASSSAGHGYTF.

Concerning this clonotype itself: A much larger clone lies one base from this, so it may be a read error. The chain is built from TRBV12-3 or TRBV12-4 and TRBJ2-7; no definite D call. CDR3 length: 12 amino acids. The chain's CDR3 is CANSFLRVEQYF. In nucleotides, the CDR3 is TGTGCCAACAGTTTTCTCCGAGTCGAGCAGTACTTC.